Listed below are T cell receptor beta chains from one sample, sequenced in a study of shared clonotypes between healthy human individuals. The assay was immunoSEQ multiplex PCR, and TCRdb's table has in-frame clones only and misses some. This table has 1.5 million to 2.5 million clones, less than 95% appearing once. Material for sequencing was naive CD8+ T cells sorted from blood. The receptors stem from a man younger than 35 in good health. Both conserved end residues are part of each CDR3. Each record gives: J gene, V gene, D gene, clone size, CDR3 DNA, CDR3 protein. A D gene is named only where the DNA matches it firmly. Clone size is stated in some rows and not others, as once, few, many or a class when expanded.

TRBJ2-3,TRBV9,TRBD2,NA,TGTGCCAGCAGCCGGACTAGCGGGGCCACAGATACGCAGTATTTT,CASSRTSGATDTQYF
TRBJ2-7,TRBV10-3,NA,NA,TGTGCCATGGGCCCCGGGACTTCCTACGAGCAGTACTTC,CAMGPGTSYEQYF
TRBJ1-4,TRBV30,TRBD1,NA,TGTGCCTGGAGTTTGACAGGGGGCGTTAATGAAAAACTGTTTTTT,CAWSLTGGVNEKLFF
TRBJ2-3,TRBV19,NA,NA,TGTGCCGCCGGGGACAATCCCACAGATACGCAGTATTTT,CAAGDNPTDTQYF
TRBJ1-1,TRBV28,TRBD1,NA,TGTGCCAGCAGTAACAGGGGTAGGACTGAAGCTTTCTTT,CASSNRGRTEAFF
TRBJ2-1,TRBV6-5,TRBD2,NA,TGTGCCAGCAGCCAACTAGCGGGGGGGCACAATGAGCAGTTCTTC,CASSQLAGGHNEQFF
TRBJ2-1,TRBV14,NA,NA,TGTGCCAGCAGCCATCGGAGGGGGGGGAGTTGGGATGAGCAGTTCTTC,CASSHRRGGSWDEQFF
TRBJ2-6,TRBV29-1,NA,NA,TGCAGCGTTGAGCACTCTGGGGCCAACGTCCTGACTTTC,CSVEHSGANVLTF
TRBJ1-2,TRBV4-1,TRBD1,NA,TGCGCCAGCAGCCAACACACCGGGACAGGGGGTAACTATGGCTACACCTTC,CASSQHTGTGGNYGYTF
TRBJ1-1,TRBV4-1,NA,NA,TGCGCCAGCAGCCTCCTAAGGGAGGGACCCCCGGACGTTGAAGCTTTCTTT,CASSLLREGPPDVEAFF
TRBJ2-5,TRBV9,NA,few,TGTGCCAGCAGCGTAGGAGGGGGAACGGAGACCCAGTACTTC,CASSVGGGTETQYF
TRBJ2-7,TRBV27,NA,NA,TGTGCCAGCAGTGGAGGGGATTACGAGCAGTACTTC,CASSGGDYEQYF
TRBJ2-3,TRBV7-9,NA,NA,TGTGCCAGCAGCTTGCCGGCCACAGATACGCAGTATTTT,CASSLPATDTQYF
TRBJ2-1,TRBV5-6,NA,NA,TGTGCCAGCAGCTTGAGTCTAAACTACAATGAGCAGTTCTTC,CASSLSLNYNEQFF
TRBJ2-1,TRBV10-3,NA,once,TGTGCCATCAGTGAGTCACAGGTCTCCTACAATGAGCAGTTCTTC,CAISESQVSYNEQFF
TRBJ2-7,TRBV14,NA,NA,TGTGCCAGCAGCCGGGGAATGGGGGGAAACCACTACGAGCAGTACTTC,CASSRGMGGNHYEQYF
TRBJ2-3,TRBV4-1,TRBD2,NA,TGCGCCAGCAGCGTAGCGGGGACTTTTGCAGATACGCAGTATTTT,CASSVAGTFADTQYF
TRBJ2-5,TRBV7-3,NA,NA,TGTGCCAGCAGCTTGATCCTGGGGGAGACCCAGTACTTC,CASSLILGETQYF
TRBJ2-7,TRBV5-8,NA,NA,TGTGCCAGCGGCGAATTGGACAGCCTCTACGAGCAGTACTTC,CASGELDSLYEQYF
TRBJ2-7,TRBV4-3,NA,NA,TGCGCCAGCAGCCAAGATACGGCAGGGGGAGGCGAGCAGTACTTC,CASSQDTAGGGEQYF
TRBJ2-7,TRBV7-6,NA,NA,TGTGCCAGCAGCTTATCCCTAGCATCCTACGAGCAGTACTTC,CASSLSLASYEQYF
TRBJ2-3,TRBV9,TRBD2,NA,TGTGCCAGCAGCATTACTGGAGCGGGAGGGGGGACAGATACGCAGTATTTT,CASSITGAGGGTDTQYF
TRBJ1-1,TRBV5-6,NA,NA,TGTGCCAGCAGCTTACTAGACGGACCGAACACTGAAGCTTTCTTT,CASSLLDGPNTEAFF
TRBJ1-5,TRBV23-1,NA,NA,TGCGCCAGCAGTCAACTCCGCGCAGGCCGCAATCAGCCCCAGCATTTT,CASSQLRAGRNQPQHF